This T cell receptor (beta chain) was profiled in a study of blood T cell repertoires in COVID-19. With V trimmed by 2 bases and J by 8 bases, 5 bases remained unmatched. Germline CDR1 ENHRY, CDR2 SYGVKD. The CDR3 is 13 amino acids. Clones were sequenced by immunoSEQ multiplex PCR, and TCRdb holds only the in-frame ones, with some missing. The table lists a few hundred thousand clones, about 89% of them singletons, with around 3% in the top ten. The sample comprised peripheral blood. The J gene is TRBJ1-2, the V gene TRBV10-3; 7 bases agree with TRBD1. The source is a woman aged 25 to 39 with COVID-19, enrolled during active disease. CDR3 region: CAISETDRDGYTF. The CDR3 region has the DNA TGTGCCATCAGTGAGACTGACAGGGACGGCTACACCTTC.